These T cell receptor beta chains were read from a single sample in a study of shared clonotypes between healthy human individuals. Assay: immunoSEQ multiplex PCR; the TCRdb copy retains only in-frame clones and omits some. This sample has about 2 million clones; 85% to 95% occur once, and the top ten carry approximately 0.13%. The sample comprised naive CD4+ T cells sorted from blood. Receptors were obtained from a man younger than 35 in good health. Each CDR3 is given with its conserved first and last residue. The order of the fields is V gene, J gene, clone size, D gene, CDR3 DNA, CDR3 protein. A D gene is named only where the DNA matches it firmly. Only some rows state a clone size, as once, few, many or a class for expanded clones.

V: TRBV2; J: TRBJ2-7; size: -; D: -; DNA: TGTGCCAGCAGGAGAGGGGGTACCTACGAGCAGTACTTC; CDR3: CASRRGGTYEQYF
V: TRBV29-1; J: TRBJ1-4; size: -; D: -; DNA: TGCAGCGTTGCTGTGGGCCCCGAAAAACTGTTTTTT; CDR3: CSVAVGPEKLFF
V: TRBV7-2; J: TRBJ2-3; size: once; D: TRBD2; DNA: TGTGCCAGCAGCTTACCCCCCAGACTAGCGGGGCGGGAAGATACGCAGTATTTT; CDR3: CASSLPPRLAGREDTQYF
V: TRBV5-1; J: TRBJ2-7; size: -; D: -; DNA: TGCGCCAGCAGCTTGGGTGGGTCTAGCGAGAAATACGAGCAGTACTTC; CDR3: CASSLGGSSEKYEQYF
V: TRBV18; J: TRBJ1-6; size: -; D: -; DNA: TGTGCCAGCTCACCCAGGGACATCGCTTCGGCCCTCCACTTT; CDR3: CASSPRDIASALHF
V: TRBV11-3; J: TRBJ2-1; size: -; D: -; DNA: TGTGCCAGCAGCTTAGTGGGGGGCGGCTACAATGAGCAGTTCTTC; CDR3: CASSLVGGGYNEQFF
V: TRBV20-1; J: TRBJ2-7; size: -; D: -; DNA: TGCAGTGCTATCTTTTCCTACGAGCAGTACTTC; CDR3: CSAIFSYEQYF
V: TRBV6-6; J: TRBJ2-7; size: -; D: -; DNA: TGTGCCAGCAGTTACAACGGAGTATCCTACGAGCAGTACTTC; CDR3: CASSYNGVSYEQYF
V: TRBV20-1; J: TRBJ2-5; size: -; D: -; DNA: TGCAGTGCCGGGGACCTTTACTTC; CDR3: CSAGDLYF
V: TRBV7-2; J: TRBJ1-2; size: -; D: TRBD1; DNA: TGTGCCAGCAGCTGGGACAGGGTGGGCTACACCTTC; CDR3: CASSWDRVGYTF
V: TRBV28; J: TRBJ1-5; size: -; D: -; DNA: TGTGCCAGCAGTTCGGGGGCGCAGAGGCAGCCCCAGCATTTT; CDR3: CASSSGAQRQPQHF
V: TRBV7-2; J: TRBJ2-4; size: -; D: TRBD2; DNA: TGTGCCAGCAGTCGCACTAGCGGCAGCAAAAACATTCAGTACTTC; CDR3: CASSRTSGSKNIQYF
V: TRBV4-3; J: TRBJ2-6; size: -; D: -; DNA: TGCGCCAGCAGCCCAGGGAGCTCTGGGGCCAACGTCCTGACTTTC; CDR3: CASSPGSSGANVLTF
V: TRBV5-6; J: TRBJ2-1; size: -; D: TRBD2; DNA: TGTGCCAGCAGCTTGGACCTAGCGGGAGTGTACAATGAGCAGTTCTTC; CDR3: CASSLDLAGVYNEQFF
V: TRBV20-1; J: TRBJ2-7; size: -; D: -; DNA: TGCAGTGCCCTAGTTCGCTACGAGCAGTACTTC; CDR3: CSALVRYEQYF
V: TRBV5-1; J: TRBJ1-5; size: -; D: TRBD1; DNA: TGCGCCAGCAGCTTGGGGACAGGATTACATCAGCCCCAGCATTTT; CDR3: CASSLGTGLHQPQHF
V: TRBV9; J: TRBJ2-3; size: -; D: TRBD2; DNA: TGTGCCAGCAGCCCCCCTCCCGGGACTAGTTCCACAGATACGCAGTATTTT; CDR3: CASSPPPGTSSTDTQYF
V: TRBV4-1; J: TRBJ2-7; size: few; D: TRBD1; DNA: TGCGCCAGCAGTCCGGGACAGGGATACGACGAGCAGTACTTC; CDR3: CASSPGQGYDEQYF
V: TRBV28; J: TRBJ1-1; size: once; D: -; DNA: TGTGCCAGCAGTTTAGAGGGGGGTCACATGAACACTGAAGCTTTCTTT; CDR3: CASSLEGGHMNTEAFF
V: TRBV9; J: TRBJ1-3; size: -; D: -; DNA: TGTGCCAGCAGCTATGCAGGGGACTCTGGAAACACCATATATTTT; CDR3: CASSYAGDSGNTIYF
V: TRBV11-2; J: TRBJ2-1; size: -; D: TRBD2; DNA: TGTGCCAGCAGCCAGAGCCCAGCGGGAGCATCCTACAATGAGCAGTTCTTC; CDR3: CASSQSPAGASYNEQFF
V: TRBV6-5; J: TRBJ1-5; size: -; D: TRBD1; DNA: TGTGCCAGCAGCAAACAGGGGGCTGGCAATCAGCCCCAGCATTTT; CDR3: CASSKQGAGNQPQHF
V: TRBV15; J: TRBJ2-1; size: -; D: -; DNA: TGTGCCACCAGCAGGGATAATGGTGAGCAGTTCTTC; CDR3: CATSRDNGEQFF
V: TRBV6-1; J: TRBJ2-5; size: once; D: -; DNA: TGTGCCAGCACCAGGGGACCAAAAGAGACCCAGTACTTC; CDR3: CASTRGPKETQYF
V: TRBV2; J: TRBJ2-1; size: -; D: -; DNA: TGTGCCAGCAGTCTTCTAGGGGGGACGAATGAGCAGTTCTTC; CDR3: CASSLLGGTNEQFF
V: TRBV10-1; J: TRBJ2-3; size: -; D: TRBD2; DNA: TGCGCCAGCAGTGAGTCGACTAGCGGGGGAATAGATACGCAGTATTTT; CDR3: CASSESTSGGIDTQYF
V: TRBV5-1; J: TRBJ2-7; size: -; D: -; DNA: TGCGCCAGCAGCTTGGAGGGCAGCACCTACGAGCAGTACTTC; CDR3: CASSLEGSTYEQYF
V: TRBV9; J: TRBJ1-6; size: -; D: -; DNA: TGTGCCAGCAGCGTAGACCTAGGAAGAAGCTCACCCCTCCACTTT; CDR3: CASSVDLGRSSPLHF